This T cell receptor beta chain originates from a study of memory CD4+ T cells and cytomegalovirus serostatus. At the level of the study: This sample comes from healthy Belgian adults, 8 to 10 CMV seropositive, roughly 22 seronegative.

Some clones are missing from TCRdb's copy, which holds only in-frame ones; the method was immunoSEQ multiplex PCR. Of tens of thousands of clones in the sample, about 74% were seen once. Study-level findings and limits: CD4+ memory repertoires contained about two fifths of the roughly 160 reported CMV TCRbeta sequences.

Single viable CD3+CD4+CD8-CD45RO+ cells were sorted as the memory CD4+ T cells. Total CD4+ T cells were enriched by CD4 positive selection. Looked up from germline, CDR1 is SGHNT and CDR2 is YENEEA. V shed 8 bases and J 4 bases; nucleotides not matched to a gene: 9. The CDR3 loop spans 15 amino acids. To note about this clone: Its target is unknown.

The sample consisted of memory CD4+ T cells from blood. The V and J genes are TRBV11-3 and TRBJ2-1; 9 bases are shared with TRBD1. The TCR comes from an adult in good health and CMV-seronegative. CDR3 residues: CASAAGTGSYNEQFF. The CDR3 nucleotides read TGTGCCAGCGCAGCCGGGACAGGGAGTTACAATGAGCAGTTCTTC.